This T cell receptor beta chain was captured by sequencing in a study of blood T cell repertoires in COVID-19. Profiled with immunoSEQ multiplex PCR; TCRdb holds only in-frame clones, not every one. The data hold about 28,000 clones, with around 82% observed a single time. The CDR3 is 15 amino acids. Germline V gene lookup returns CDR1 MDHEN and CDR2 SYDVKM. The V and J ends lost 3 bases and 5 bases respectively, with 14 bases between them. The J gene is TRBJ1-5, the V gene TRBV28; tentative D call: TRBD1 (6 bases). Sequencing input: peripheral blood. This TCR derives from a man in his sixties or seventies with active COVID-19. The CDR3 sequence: CASSLPDRIHQPQHF. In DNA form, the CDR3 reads TGTGCCAGCAGTTTGCCTGACAGGATCCATCAGCCCCAGCATTTT.